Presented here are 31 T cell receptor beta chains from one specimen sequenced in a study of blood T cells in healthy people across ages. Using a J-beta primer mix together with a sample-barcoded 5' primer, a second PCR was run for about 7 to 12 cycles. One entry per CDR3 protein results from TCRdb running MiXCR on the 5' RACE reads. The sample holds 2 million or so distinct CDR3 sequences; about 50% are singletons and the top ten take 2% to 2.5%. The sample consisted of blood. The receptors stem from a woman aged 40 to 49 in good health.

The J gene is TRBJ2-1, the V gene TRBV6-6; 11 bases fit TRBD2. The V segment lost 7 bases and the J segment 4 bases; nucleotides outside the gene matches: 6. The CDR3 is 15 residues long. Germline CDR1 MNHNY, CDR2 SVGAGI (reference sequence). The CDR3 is CASTLLAGAYNEQFF. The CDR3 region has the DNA TGTGCCAGCACCCTACTAGCGGGGGCTTACAATGAGCAGTTCTTC.

The DNA of the CDR3 is TGTGCCAGCAGCAAACTAGCGTCTCTCTCCTACAATGAGCAGTTCTTC. Amino acids: CASSKLASLSYNEQFF. The chain employs TRBV2 and TRBJ2-1; TRBD2 agrees at 7 bases. The germline V gene encodes CDR1 SNHLY and CDR2 FYNNEI. CDR3 length: 16 amino acids. V trimming: 6 bases; J trimming: 0 bases; junction bases outside the gene matches: 8.

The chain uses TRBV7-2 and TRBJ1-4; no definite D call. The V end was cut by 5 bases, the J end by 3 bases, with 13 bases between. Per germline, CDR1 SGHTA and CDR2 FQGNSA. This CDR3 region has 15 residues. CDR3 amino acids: CASSPDGRSNEKLFF. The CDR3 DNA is TGTGCCAGCAGCCCGGACGGGAGGTCTAATGAAAAACTGTTTTTT.

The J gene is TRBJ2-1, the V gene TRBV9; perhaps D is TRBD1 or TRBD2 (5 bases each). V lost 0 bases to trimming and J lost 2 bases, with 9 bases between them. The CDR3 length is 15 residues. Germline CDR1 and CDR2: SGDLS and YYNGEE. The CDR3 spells CASSVVGTAYNEQFF. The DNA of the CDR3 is TGTGCCAGCAGCGTAGTTGGGACCGCCTACAATGAGCAGTTCTTC.

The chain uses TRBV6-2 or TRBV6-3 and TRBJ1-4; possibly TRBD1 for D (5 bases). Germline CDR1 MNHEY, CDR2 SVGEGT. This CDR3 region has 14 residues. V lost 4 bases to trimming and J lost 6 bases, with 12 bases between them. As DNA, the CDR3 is TGTGCCAGCAGTTCCCGGGGGATTGATGAAAAACTGTTTTTT. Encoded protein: CASSSRGIDEKLFF.

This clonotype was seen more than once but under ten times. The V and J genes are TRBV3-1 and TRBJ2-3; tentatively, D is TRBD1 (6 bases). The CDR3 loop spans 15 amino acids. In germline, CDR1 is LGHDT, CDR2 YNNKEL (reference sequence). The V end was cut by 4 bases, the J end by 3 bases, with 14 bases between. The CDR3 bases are TGTGCCAGCAGCCCGACAGGTTTCTATACAGATACGCAGTATTTT. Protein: CASSPTGFYTDTQYF.

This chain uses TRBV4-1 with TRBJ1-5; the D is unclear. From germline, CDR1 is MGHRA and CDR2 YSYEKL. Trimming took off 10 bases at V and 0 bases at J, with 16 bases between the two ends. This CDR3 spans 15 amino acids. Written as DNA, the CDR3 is TGCGCCACTAGTCCGGAGGGAACTAGCAATCAGCCCCAGCATTTT. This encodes CATSPEGTSNQPQHF.

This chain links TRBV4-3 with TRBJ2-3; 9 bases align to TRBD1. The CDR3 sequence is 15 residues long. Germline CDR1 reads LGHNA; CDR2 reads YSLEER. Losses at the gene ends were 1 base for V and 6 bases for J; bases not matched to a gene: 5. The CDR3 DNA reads TGCGCCAGCAGCCAAGGACAGGGGGTTGGGGATACGCAGTATTTT. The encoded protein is CASSQGQGVGDTQYF.

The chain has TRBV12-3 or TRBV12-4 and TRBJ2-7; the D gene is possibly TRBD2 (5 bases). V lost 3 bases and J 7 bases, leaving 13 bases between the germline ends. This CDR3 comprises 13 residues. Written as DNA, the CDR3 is TGTGCCAGCAGTTTCGAGCAGTGGAGGGAGCAGTACTTC. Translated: CASSFEQWREQYF.

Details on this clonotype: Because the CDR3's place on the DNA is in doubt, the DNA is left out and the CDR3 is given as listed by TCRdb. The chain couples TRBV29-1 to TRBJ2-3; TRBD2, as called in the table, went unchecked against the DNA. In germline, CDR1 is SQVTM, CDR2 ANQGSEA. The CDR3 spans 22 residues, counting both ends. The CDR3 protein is CSLISGGDAEQYFGPGTDTQYF.

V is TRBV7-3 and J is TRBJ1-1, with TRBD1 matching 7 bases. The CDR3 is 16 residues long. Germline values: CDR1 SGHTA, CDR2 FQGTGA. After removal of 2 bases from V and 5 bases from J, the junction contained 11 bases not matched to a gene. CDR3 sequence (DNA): TGTGCCAGCAGCTTACGCCCGACAGGGATTGGGACTGAAGCTTTCTTT. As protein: CASSLRPTGIGTEAFF.

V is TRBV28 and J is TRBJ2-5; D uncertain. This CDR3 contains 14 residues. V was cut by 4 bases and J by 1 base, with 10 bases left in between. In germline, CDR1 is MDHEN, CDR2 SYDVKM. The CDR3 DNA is TGTGCCAGCAGTTCCACTTACAGCCAAGAGACCCAGTACTTC. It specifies CASSSTYSQETQYF.

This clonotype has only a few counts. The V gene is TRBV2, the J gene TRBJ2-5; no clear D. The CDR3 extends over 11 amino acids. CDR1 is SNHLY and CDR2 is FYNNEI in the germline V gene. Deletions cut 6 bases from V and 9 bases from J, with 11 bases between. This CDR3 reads CASRYHAAQYF. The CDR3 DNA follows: TGTGCCAGCAGGTACCACGCAGCCCAGTACTTC.

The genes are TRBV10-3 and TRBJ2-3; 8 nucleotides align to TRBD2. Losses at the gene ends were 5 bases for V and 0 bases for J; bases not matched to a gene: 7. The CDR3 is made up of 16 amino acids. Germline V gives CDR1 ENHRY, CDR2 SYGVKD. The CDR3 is CAISFGGGKSTDTQYF. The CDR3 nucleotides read TGTGCCATCAGTTTCGGGGGGGGGAAAAGCACAGATACGCAGTATTTT.

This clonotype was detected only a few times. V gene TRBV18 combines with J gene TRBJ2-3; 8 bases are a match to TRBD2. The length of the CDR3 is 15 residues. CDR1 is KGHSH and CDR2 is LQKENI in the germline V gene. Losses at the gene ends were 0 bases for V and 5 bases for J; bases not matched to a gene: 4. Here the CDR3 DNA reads TGTGCCAGCTCACCACCGACGGGGGGGCGAGATACGCAGTATTTT. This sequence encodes CASSPPTGGRDTQYF.

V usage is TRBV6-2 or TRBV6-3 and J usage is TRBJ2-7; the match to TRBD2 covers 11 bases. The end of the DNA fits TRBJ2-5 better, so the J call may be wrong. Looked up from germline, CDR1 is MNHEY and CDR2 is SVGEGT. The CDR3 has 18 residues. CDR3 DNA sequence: TGTGCCAGCAGTTACTCGAGTGGACTAGCGGGTCTGGAGGAGACCCAGTACTTC. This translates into CASSYSSGLAGLEETQYF.

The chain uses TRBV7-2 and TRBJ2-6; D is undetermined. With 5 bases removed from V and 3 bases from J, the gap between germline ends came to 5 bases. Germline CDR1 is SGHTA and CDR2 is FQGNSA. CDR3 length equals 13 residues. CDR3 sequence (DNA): TGTGCCAGCAGCGGTTATGGGGCCAACGTCCTGACTTTC. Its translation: CASSGYGANVLTF.

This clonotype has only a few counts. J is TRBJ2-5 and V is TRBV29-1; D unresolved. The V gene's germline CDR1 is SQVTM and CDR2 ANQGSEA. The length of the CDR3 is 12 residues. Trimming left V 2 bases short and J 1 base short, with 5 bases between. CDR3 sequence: CSVEQVQETQYF. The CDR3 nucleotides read TGCAGCGTTGAACAGGTCCAAGAGACCCAGTACTTC. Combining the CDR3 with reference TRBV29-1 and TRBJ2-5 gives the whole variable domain SAVISQKPSRDICQRGTSLTIQCQVDSQVTMMFWYRQQPGQSLTLIATANQGSEATYESGFVIDKFPISRPNLTFSTLTVSNMSPEDSSIYLCSVEQVQETQYFGPGTRLLVL.

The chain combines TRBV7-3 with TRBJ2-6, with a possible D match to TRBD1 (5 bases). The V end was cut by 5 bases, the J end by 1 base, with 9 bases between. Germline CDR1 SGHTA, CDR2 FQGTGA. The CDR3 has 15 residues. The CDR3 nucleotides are TGTGCCAGCAGCGCGAGGACATCTGGGGCCAACGTCCTGACTTTC. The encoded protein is CASSARTSGANVLTF. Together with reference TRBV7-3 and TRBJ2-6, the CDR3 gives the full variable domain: GAGVSQTPSNKVTEKGKYVELRCDPISGHTALYWYRQSLGQGPEFLIYFQGTGAADDSGLPNDRFFAVRPEGSVSTLKIQRTERGDSAVYLCASSARTSGANVLTFGAGSRLTVL.

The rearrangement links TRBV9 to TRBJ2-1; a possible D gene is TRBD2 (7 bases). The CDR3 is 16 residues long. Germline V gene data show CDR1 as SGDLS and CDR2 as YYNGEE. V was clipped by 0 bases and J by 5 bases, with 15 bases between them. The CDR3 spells CASSVVSGGHNNEQFF. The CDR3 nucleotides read TGTGCCAGCAGCGTAGTTTCCGGGGGGCACAACAATGAGCAGTTCTTC.

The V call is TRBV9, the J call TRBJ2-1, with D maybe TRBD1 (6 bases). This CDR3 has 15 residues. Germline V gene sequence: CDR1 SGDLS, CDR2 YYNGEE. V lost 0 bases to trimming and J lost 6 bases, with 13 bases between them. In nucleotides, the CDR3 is TGTGCCAGCAGCGTAGCGATAACAGGGCCCAATGAGCAGTTCTTC. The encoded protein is CASSVAITGPNEQFF.

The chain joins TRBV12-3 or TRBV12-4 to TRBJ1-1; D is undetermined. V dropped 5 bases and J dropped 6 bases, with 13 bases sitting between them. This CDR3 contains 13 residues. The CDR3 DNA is TGTGCCAGCAGTGAGGGTCCCCAGGCTGAAGCTTTCTTT. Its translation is CASSEGPQAEAFF.

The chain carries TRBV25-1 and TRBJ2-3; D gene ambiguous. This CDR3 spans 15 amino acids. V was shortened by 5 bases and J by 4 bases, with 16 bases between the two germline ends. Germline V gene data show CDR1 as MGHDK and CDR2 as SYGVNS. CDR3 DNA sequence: TGTGCCAGCAGTTTGGTTGGCAGCAGTCCAGATACGCAGTATTTT. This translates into CASSLVGSSPDTQYF.

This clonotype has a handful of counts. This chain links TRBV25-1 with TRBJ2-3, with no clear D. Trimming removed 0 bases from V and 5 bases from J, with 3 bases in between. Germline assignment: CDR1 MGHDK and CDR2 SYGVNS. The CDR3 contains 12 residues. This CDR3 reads CASSEYQDTQYF. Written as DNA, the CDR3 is TGTGCCAGCAGTGAATATCAAGATACGCAGTATTTT.

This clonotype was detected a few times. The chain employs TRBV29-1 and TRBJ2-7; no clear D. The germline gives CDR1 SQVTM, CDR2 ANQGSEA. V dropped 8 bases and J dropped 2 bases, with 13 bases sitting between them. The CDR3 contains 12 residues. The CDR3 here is CSFGRSTYEQYF. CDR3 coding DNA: TGCAGCTTCGGGCGATCCACCTACGAGCAGTACTTC.

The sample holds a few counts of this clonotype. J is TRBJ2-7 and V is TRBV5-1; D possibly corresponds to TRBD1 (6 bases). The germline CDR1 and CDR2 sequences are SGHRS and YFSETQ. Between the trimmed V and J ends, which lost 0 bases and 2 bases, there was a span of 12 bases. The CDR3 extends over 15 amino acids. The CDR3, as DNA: TGCGCCAGCAGCTTGGACCCGGGACAAACCTACGAGCAGTACTTC. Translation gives CASSLDPGQTYEQYF.

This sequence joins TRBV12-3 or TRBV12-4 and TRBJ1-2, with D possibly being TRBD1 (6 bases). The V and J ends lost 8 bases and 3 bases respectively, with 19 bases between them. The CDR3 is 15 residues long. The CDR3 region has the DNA TGTGCCAGCTTATTGGCGGGGGCACGACACTATGGCTACACCTTC. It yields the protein CASLLAGARHYGYTF.

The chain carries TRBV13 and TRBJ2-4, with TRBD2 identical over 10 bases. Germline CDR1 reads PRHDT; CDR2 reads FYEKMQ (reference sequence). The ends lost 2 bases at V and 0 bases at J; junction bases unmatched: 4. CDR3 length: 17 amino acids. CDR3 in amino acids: CASSLYLAGEAKNIQYF. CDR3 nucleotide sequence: TGTGCCAGCAGCTTATATCTAGCGGGGGAAGCCAAAAACATTCAGTACTTC.

CDR3 region: CASSLESVYNEQFF. In nucleotides, the CDR3 is TGCGCCAGCAGCTTGGAGTCGGTCTACAATGAGCAGTTCTTC. The chain links TRBV5-1 to TRBJ2-1; D ambiguous. There are 14 residues in the CDR3. Germline V gene sequence: CDR1 SGHRS, CDR2 YFSETQ. The ends were cut back, 0 bases at V and 3 bases at J, with 7 bases in the middle.

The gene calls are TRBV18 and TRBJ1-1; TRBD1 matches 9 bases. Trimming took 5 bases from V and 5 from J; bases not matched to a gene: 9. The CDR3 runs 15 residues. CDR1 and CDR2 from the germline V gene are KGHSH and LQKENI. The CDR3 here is CASSSRTGVETEAFF. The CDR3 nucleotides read TGTGCCAGCTCATCGAGGACAGGGGTGGAGACTGAAGCTTTCTTT.

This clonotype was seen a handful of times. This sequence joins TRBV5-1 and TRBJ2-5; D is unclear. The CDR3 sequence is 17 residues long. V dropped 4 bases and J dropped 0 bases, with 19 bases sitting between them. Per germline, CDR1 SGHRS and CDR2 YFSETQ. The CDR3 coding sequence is TGCGCCAGCAGCCCCGACGCCGGCCTGGGCAACCAAGAGACCCAGTACTTC. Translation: CASSPDAGLGNQETQYF.